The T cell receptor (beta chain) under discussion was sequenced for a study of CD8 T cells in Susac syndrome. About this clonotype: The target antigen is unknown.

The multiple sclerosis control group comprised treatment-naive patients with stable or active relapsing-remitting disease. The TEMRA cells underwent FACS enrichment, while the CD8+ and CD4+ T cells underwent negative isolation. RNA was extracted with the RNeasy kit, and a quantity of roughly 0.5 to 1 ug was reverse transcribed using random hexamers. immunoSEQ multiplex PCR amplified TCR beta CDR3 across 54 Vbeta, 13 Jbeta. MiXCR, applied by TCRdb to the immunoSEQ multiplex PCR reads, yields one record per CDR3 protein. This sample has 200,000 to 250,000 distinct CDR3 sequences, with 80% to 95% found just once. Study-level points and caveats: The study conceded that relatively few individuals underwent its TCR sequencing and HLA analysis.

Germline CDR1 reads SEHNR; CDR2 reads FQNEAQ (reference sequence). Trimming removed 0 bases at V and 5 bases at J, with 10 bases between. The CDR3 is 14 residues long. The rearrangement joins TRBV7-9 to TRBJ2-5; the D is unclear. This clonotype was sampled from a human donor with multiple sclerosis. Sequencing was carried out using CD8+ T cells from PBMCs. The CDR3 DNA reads TGTGCCAGCAGCTTAGCTAGGGTAATCGAGACCCAGTACTTC. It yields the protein CASSLARVIETQYF.